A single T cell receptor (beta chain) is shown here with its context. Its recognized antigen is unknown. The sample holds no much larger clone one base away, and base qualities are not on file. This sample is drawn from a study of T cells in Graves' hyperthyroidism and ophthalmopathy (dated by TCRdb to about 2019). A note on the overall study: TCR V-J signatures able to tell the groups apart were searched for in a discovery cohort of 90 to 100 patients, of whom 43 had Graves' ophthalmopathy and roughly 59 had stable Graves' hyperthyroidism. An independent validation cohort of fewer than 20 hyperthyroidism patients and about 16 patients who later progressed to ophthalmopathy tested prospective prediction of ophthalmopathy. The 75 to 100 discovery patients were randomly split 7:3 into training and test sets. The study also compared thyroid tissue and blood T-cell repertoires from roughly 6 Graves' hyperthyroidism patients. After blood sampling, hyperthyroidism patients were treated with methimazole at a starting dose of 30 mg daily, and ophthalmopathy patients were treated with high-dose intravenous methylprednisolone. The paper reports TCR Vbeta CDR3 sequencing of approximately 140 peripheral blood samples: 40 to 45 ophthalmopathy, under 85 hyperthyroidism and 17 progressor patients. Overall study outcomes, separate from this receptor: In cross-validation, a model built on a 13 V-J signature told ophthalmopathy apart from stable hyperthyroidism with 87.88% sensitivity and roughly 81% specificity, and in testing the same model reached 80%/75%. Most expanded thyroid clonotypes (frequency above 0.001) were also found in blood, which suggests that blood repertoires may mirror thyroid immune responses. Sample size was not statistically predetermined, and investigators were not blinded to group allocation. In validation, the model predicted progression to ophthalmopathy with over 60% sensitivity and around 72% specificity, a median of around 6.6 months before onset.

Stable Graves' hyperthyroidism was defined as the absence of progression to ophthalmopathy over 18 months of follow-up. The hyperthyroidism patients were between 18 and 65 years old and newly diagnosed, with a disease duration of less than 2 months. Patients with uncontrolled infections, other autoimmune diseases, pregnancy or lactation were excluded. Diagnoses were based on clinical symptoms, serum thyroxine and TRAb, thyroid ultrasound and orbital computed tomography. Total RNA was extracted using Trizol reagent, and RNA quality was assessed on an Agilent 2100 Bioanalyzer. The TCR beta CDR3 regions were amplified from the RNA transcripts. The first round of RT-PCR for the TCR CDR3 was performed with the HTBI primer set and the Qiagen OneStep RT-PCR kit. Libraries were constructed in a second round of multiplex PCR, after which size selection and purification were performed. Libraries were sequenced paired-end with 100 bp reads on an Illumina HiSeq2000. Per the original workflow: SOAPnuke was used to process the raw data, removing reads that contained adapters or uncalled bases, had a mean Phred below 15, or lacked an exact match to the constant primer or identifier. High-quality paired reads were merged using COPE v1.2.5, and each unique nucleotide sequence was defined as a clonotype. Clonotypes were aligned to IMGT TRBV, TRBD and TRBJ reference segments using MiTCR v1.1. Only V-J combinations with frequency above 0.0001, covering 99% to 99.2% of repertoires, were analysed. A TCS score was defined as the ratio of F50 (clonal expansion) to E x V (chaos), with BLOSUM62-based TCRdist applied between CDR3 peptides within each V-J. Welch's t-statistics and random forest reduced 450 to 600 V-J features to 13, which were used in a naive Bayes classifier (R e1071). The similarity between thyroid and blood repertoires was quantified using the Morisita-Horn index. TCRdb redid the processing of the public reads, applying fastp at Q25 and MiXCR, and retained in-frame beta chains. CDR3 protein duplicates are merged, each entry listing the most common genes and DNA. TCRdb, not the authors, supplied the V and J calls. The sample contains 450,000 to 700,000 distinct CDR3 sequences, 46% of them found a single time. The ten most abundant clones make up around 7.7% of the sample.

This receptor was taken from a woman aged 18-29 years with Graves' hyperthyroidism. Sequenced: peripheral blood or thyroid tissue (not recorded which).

CDR3 sequence: CASSRPGGEQETQYF. The DNA reads TGTGCCAGCAGTCGCCCTGGGGGTGAGCAAGAGACCCAGTACTTC. This chain joins TRBV7-2 to TRBJ2-5, with the D assignment possibly TRBD1 or TRBD2, given 5 matching bases for each. The junction shows trimming of 6 bases on V and 2 bases on J, plus 16 bases between the germline ends. The CDR3 sequence holds 15 residues, the cysteine and phenylalanine included. Just CDR3 DNA is preserved here, 45 bases in frame from base 1. The germline V gene encodes CDR1 SGHTA and CDR2 FQGNSA. Outside the CDR3, residues come from the reference TRBV7-2 and TRBJ2-5 proteins, so the full variable domain is: GAGVSQSPSNKVTEKGKDVELRCDPISGHTALYWYRQSLGQGLEFLIYFQGNSAPDKSGLPSDRFSAERTGGSVSTLTIQRTQQEDSAVYLCASSRPGGEQETQYFGPGTRLLVL.